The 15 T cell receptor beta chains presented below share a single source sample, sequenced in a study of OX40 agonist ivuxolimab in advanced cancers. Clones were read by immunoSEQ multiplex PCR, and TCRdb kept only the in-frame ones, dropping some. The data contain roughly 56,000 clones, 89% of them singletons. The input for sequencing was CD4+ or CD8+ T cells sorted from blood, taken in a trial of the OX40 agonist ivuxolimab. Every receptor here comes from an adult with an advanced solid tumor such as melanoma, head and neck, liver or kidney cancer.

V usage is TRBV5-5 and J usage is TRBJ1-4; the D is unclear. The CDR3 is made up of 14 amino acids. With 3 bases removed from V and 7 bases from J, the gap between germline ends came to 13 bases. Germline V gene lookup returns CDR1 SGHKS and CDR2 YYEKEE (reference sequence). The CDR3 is CASSSWGFGEKLFF. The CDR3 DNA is TGTGCCAGCAGCTCTTGGGGATTTGGTGAAAAACTGTTTTTT.

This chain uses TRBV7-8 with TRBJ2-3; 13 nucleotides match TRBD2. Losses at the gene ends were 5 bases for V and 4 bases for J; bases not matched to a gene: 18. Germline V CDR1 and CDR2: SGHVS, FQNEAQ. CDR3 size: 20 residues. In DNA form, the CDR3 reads TGTGCCAGCAGCCCGACTGGACTAGCGGGAGAACTCAGAGAAGCAGATACGCAGTATTTT. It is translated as CASSPTGLAGELREADTQYF.

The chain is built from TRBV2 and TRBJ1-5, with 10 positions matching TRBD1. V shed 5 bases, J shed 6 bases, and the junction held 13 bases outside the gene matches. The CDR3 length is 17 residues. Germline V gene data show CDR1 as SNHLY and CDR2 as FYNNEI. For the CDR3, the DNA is TGTGCCAGCAGTTCGGAGTCGACCGGGACAGGGGCTCAGCCCCAGCATTTT. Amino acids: CASSSESTGTGAQPQHF. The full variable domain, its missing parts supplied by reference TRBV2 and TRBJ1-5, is EPEVTQTPSHQVTQMGQEVILRCVPISNHLYFYWYRQILGQKVEFLVSFYNNEISEKSEIFDDQFSVERPDGSNFTLKIRSTKLEDSAMYFCASSSESTGTGAQPQHFGDGTRLSIL.

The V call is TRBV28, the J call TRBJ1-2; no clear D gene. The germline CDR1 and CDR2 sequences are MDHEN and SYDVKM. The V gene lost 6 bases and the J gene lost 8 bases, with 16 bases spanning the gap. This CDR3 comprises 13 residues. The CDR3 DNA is TGTGCCAGCAGCCTAGCAGGTCGAGACGGCTACACCTTC. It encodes CASSLAGRDGYTF.

DNA of the CDR3: TGTGCCAGCAGCTTCCGAAAAACAAGACCGAGGCACTCCTACGAGCAGTACTTC. Translated, it gives CASSFRKTRPRHSYEQYF. The chain recombines TRBV12-1 with TRBJ2-7; the D segment call TRBD2 is taken from the table without a DNA check. TRBV12-1 constitutes a pseudogene. The CDR3 covers 18 residues.

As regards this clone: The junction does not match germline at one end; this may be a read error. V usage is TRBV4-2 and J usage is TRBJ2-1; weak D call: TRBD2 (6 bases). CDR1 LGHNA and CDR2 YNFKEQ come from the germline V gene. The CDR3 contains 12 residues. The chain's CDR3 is CASSQGPGLSIF. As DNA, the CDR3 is TGTGCCAGCAGCCAAGGCCCGGGACTCTCGATCTTC.

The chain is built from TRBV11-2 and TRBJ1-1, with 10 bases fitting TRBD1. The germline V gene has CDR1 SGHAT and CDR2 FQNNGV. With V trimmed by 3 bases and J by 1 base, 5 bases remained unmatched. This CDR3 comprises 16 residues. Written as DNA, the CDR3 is TGTGCCAGCAGCTTGGGGACAGGGGCCAGGAACACTGAAGCTTTCTTT. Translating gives CASSLGTGARNTEAFF.

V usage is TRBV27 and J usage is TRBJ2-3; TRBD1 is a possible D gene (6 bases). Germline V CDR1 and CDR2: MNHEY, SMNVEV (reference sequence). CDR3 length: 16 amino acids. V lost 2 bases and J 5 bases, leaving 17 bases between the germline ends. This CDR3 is CASSLMGAGFGDTQYF. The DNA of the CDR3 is TGTGCCAGCAGTTTAATGGGGGCAGGGTTTGGAGATACGCAGTATTTT.

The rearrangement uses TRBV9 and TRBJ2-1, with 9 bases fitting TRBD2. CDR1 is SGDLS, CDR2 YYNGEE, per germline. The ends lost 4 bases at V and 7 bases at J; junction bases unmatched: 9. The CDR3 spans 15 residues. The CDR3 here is CASSQAGGTGNEQFF. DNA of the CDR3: TGTGCCAGCAGCCAAGCGGGAGGCACGGGTAATGAGCAGTTCTTC.

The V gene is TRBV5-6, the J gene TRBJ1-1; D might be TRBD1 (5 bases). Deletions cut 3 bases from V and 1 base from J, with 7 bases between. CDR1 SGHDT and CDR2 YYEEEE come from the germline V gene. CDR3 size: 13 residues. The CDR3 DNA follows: TGTGCCAGCAGCTGGGGGGAGAACACTGAAGCTTTCTTT. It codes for CASSWGENTEAFF.

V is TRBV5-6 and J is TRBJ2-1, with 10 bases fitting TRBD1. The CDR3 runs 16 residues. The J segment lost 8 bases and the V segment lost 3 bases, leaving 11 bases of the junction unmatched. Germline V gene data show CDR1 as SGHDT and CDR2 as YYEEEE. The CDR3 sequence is CASSWGTGDTWDEQFF. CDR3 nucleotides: TGTGCCAGCAGCTGGGGGACAGGGGATACCTGGGATGAGCAGTTCTTC. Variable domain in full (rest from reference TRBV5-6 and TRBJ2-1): DAGVTQSPTHLIKTRGQQVTLRCSPKSGHDTVSWYQQALGQGPQFIFQYYEEEERQRGNFPDRFSGHQFPNYSSELNVNALLLGDSALYLCASSWGTGDTWDEQFFGPGTRLTVL.

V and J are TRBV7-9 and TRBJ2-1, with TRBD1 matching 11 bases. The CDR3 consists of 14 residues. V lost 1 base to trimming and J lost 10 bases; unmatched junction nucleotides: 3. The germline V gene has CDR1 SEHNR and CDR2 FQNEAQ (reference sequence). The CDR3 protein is CASSLGGDRGEQFF. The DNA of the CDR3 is TGTGCCAGCAGCTTAGGCGGGGACAGGGGGGAGCAGTTCTTC. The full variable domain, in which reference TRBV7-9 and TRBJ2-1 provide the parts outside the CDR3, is DTGVSQNPRHKITKRGQNVTFRCDPISEHNRLYWYRQTLGQGPEFLTYFQNEAQLEKSRLLSDRFSAERPKGSFSTLEIQRTEQGDSAMYLCASSLGGDRGEQFFGPGTRLTVL.

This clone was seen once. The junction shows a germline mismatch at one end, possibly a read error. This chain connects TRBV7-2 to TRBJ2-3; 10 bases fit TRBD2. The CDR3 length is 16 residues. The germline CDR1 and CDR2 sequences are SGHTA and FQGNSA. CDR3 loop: CASGFPSGRPADTQYF. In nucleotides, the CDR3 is TGTGCCAGCGGCTTCCCTAGCGGGAGACCTGCAGATACGCAGTATTTT.

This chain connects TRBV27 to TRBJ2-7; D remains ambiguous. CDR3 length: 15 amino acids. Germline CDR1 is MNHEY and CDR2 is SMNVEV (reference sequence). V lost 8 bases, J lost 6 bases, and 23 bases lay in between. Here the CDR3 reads CASAPLVGLSTEQYF. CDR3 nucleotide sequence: TGTGCCAGCGCTCCCCTAGTCGGGCTATCCACCGAGCAGTACTTC.

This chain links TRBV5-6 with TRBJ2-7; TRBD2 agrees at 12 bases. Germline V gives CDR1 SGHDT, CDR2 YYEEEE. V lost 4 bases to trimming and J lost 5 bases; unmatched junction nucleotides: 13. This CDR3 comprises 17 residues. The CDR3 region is CASSQAPLGLAGDEQYF. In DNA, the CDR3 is TGTGCCAGCAGCCAGGCACCCTTGGGACTAGCGGGCGACGAGCAGTACTTC.